These 24 T cell receptor beta chains share one sample of origin, sequenced in a study of T-cell reconstitution after alpha-beta-depleted transplantation in children. Study-level findings and limits: T-cell counts and diversity at one year post-transplant came mainly from newly produced T cells.

No antigen is known for these receptors. Construction of the TCRbeta library involved unique molecular identifiers. MiXCR was run by TCRdb on the PCR reads, yielding one entry per CDR3 protein. The sample has around 300,000 distinct CDR3 sequences; just over 7.5% are singletons. The material sequenced was peripheral blood, taken 360 days after TCRalphabeta/CD19-depleted stem cell transplant. The receptors stem from a female patient between 2 and 10 years old who had a stem cell transplant for Fanconi anemia, so the T cells may come from the graft donor.

This clonotype was counted at least ten times. The chain couples TRBV12-3 or TRBV12-4 to TRBJ1-5; no firm D call. Trimming removed 8 bases from V and 2 bases from J, with 10 bases in between. The CDR3 contains 13 residues. CDR3 in amino acids: CASGRTGNQPQHF. DNA for the CDR3: TGTGCCAGCGGCCGCACGGGCAATCAGCCCCAGCATTTT.

This clonotype was seen ten or more times. V gene TRBV10-3 combines with J gene TRBJ2-6; D possibly corresponds to TRBD1 (6 bases). Per the germline V gene, CDR1 is ENHRY and CDR2 is SYGVKD. V was cut by 7 bases and J by 0 bases, with 10 bases left in between. The CDR3 spans 15 residues. The CDR3 region has the DNA TGTGCCATCAAGGACAGTTTCTCTGGGGCCAACGTCCTGACTTTC. Amino acids: CAIKDSFSGANVLTF.

To note about this clonotype: An end of the junction does not agree with germline; a read error may underlie this. CDR3: CSARRTDAQYF. The CDR3 DNA sequence: TGCAGTGCTAGACGGACAGATGCGCAGTATTTT. The rearrangement joins TRBV20-1 to TRBJ2-3; weak D call: TRBD1 (6 bases). Germline V lookup: CDR1 DFQATT, CDR2 SNEGSKA (reference sequence). The CDR3 length is 11 residues.

Many counts were recorded for this clonotype. The V and J genes are TRBV7-2 and TRBJ2-5; D not certain. Trimming left V 1 base short and J 1 base short, with 7 bases between. Germline lookup yields CDR1 SGHTA and CDR2 FQGNSA. The CDR3 runs to 14 residues. CDR3 coding DNA: TGTGCCAGCAGCTTAGTGAACAGCCAAGAGACCCAGTACTTC. Encoded protein: CASSLVNSQETQYF.

This sequence joins TRBV7-8 and TRBJ2-3; 9 bases are a match to TRBD2. CDR1 SGHVS and CDR2 FQNEAQ come from the germline V gene. The J segment lost 4 bases and the V segment lost 4 bases, leaving 9 bases of the junction unmatched. This CDR3 is built from 16 residues. CDR3 sequence: CASSSLLGLASDTQYF. CDR3 DNA: TGTGCCAGCAGCTCGTTGCTGGGACTAGCCTCAGATACGCAGTATTTT.

This clonotype came up many times. V gene TRBV10-3 combines with J gene TRBJ2-1, with unresolved D. The CDR3 contains 15 residues. CDR1 and CDR2 from the germline V gene are ENHRY and SYGVKD. Trimming shortened V by 0 bases and J by 4 bases, and 10 bases separated the two germline ends. CDR3 nucleotides: TGTGCCATCAGTGAGTCAAAGGACGGTTACAATGAGCAGTTCTTC. It is translated as CAISESKDGYNEQFF.

The chain employs TRBV20-1 and TRBJ2-1; possibly TRBD2 for D (7 bases). The CDR3 length is 14 residues. Deletions cut 2 bases from V and 12 bases from J, with 20 bases between. CDR1 and CDR2 from the germline V gene are DFQATT and SNEGSKA (reference sequence). The CDR3: CSARRGGQGSWQFF. CDR3 bases: TGCAGTGCTAGAAGGGGGGGGCAGGGATCCTGGCAGTTCTTC.

This clonotype was picked up a small number of times. CDR3 amino acids: CASSLDTWETQYF. The CDR3 DNA reads as TGTGCCAGCAGTTTGGACACATGGGAGACCCAGTACTTC. V is TRBV11-2 and J is TRBJ2-5; a weak D match, TRBD1 (5 bases). The CDR3 runs to 13 residues. V shed 6 bases and J shed 5 bases, with 13 bases lying between them. Looked up from germline, CDR1 is SGHAT and CDR2 is FQNNGV.

The table lists this clonotype with many counts. This chain links TRBV9 with TRBJ2-5; weak D call: TRBD1 (6 bases). CDR1 is SGDLS, CDR2 YYNGEE, per germline. The CDR3 is made up of 14 amino acids. Trimming took 3 bases from V and 2 from J, leaving 11 bases between them. The CDR3 region has the DNA TGTGCCAGCAGCGCCGGACAGATTCAAGAGACCCAGTACTTC. It translates to CASSAGQIQETQYF. Full variable domain (remainder filled in from reference TRBV9 and TRBJ2-5): DSGVTQTPKHLITATGQRVTLRCSPRSGDLSVYWYQQSLDQGLQFLIQYYNGEERAKGNILERFSAQQFPDLHSELNLSSLELGDSALYFCASSAGQIQETQYFGPGTRLLVL.

This clonotype was observed a few times. This chain joins TRBV27 and TRBJ2-1, with D unresolved. Trimming left V 2 bases short and J 6 bases short, with 11 bases between. From germline, CDR1 is MNHEY and CDR2 SMNVEV (reference sequence). The CDR3 sequence is 14 residues long. The CDR3 region is CASSLPDPSNEQFF. The CDR3 nucleotides are TGTGCCAGCAGTTTACCGGACCCGTCCAATGAGCAGTTCTTC.

The rearrangement links TRBV3-1 to TRBJ2-1; 7 positions agree with TRBD2. This CDR3 has 16 residues. Germline V gives CDR1 LGHDT, CDR2 YNNKEL (reference sequence). Trimming cost V 4 bases and J 4 bases; bases outside gene matches: 10. CDR3 sequence: CASSPREGKDYNEQFF. CDR3 DNA sequence: TGTGCCAGCAGCCCGAGGGAGGGTAAAGATTACAATGAGCAGTTCTTC.

This clonotype was seen many times. The V and J genes are TRBV29-1 and TRBJ1-2, with 9 nucleotides matching TRBD1. Germline V gene data show CDR1 as SQVTM and CDR2 as ANQGSEA. Trimming at V came to 6 bases and at J to 3 bases, leaving 2 bases not matched to a gene. The CDR3 loop spans 12 amino acids. Written as DNA, the CDR3 is TGCAGCGTGGGACAGGGTCACTATGGCTACACCTTC. Protein: CSVGQGHYGYTF.

This clonotype was observed a handful of times. The rearrangement uses TRBV20-1 and TRBJ2-7; a possible D gene is TRBD1 (5 bases). The CDR3 runs 12 residues. The V and J ends lost 1 base and 4 bases respectively, with 8 bases between them. The germline gives CDR1 DFQATT, CDR2 SNEGSKA (reference sequence). The CDR3 nucleotides read TGCAGTGCTAGAGGTCCAGGGTACGAGCAGTACTTC. This encodes CSARGPGYEQYF.

The gene calls are TRBV9 and TRBJ2-7; D perhaps matches TRBD2 (7 bases). Trimming removed 4 bases from V and 0 bases from J, with 20 bases in between. Germline V CDR1 and CDR2: SGDLS, YYNGEE. CDR3 length: 17 amino acids. CDR3 amino acids: CASSSNPSRGASYEQYF. CDR3 bases: TGTGCCAGCAGCTCTAACCCCAGCCGGGGGGCCTCCTACGAGCAGTACTTC.

This clonotype came up many times. The rearrangement joins TRBV11-2 to TRBJ2-1; 8 bases line up with TRBD2. V was pared by 5 bases and J by 7 bases, with 4 bases of the junction left unmatched. The germline V gene encodes CDR1 SGHAT and CDR2 FQNNGV. The CDR3 runs 13 residues. The CDR3 sequence: CASSPLAANEQFF. The CDR3 bases are TGTGCCAGCAGCCCACTAGCGGCAAATGAGCAGTTCTTC.

This clonotype was seen ten or more times. The chain links TRBV12-3 or TRBV12-4 to TRBJ1-5; unclear D gene. Trimming stripped 5 bases from V and 1 base from J, with 6 bases between. The CDR3 length is 13 residues. CDR3 nucleotides: TGTGCCAGCAGTCGAGAGAGCAATCAGCCCCAGCATTTT. It translates to CASSRESNQPQHF.

The table lists this clonotype with many counts. CDR3 amino acids: CASAKVGGRDQPQHF. The DNA of the CDR3 is TGTGCCAGCGCTAAGGTCGGCGGACGAGACCAGCCCCAGCATTTT. V is TRBV6-5 and J is TRBJ1-5; no clear D. The CDR3 has 15 residues. Trimming stripped 8 bases from V and 7 bases from J, with 21 bases between. Germline V gene sequence: CDR1 MNHEY, CDR2 SVGAGI.

A few counts support this clonotype. CDR3 region: CASSQAGGTEQFF. CDR3 bases: TGCGCCAGCAGCCAAGCGGGGGGTACTGAGCAGTTCTTC. This chain uses TRBV4-3 with TRBJ2-1; TRBD2 matches at 7 bases. After removal of 1 base from V and 9 bases from J, the junction contained 3 bases not matched to a gene. CDR3 size: 13 residues. Germline CDR1 and CDR2: LGHNA and YSLEER.

Many counts were recorded for this clonotype. This chain links TRBV12-3 or TRBV12-4 with TRBJ2-7, with D possibly TRBD2 on 5 matching bases. Trimming took 6 bases from V and 2 from J, leaving 20 bases between them. This CDR3 is built from 16 residues. CDR3 coding DNA: TGTGCCAGCAGCCAAGGCTCGGGGTTGGGCGCCTACGAGCAGTACTTC. Translated, it gives CASSQGSGLGAYEQYF.

This clonotype is classed as medium-sized. The chain has TRBV12-3 or TRBV12-4 and TRBJ1-1; no clear D. V was trimmed by 10 bases and J by 2 bases, leaving 11 bases between them. This CDR3 has 12 amino acids. The CDR3 nucleotides read TGTGCCACTGTTCCCCAAAACACTGAAGCTTTCTTT. Translated: CATVPQNTEAFF.

This clonotype has more than one count but fewer than ten. This chain uses TRBV6-9 with TRBJ2-6; D might be TRBD1 (5 bases). V was trimmed by 6 bases and J by 0 bases, leaving 21 bases between them. The CDR3 runs to 19 residues. From germline, CDR1 is MNHGY and CDR2 SVAAGI. CDR3 nucleotide sequence: TGTGCCAGCAGGGAGAATTTGCAGGGCCATTACTCTGGGGCCAACGTCCTGACTTTC. Translating gives CASRENLQGHYSGANVLTF.

This clonotype occurred many times. This sequence joins TRBV6-5 and TRBJ2-4; D not certain. Germline CDR1 and CDR2: MNHEY and SVGAGI. V lost 3 bases and J lost 0, with 6 bases in between. The CDR3 is 14 residues long. In DNA, the CDR3 is TGTGCCAGCAGTTATGACTTAGCCAAAAACATTCAGTACTTC. As protein: CASSYDLAKNIQYF.

The sample holds many counts of this clonotype. The chain combines TRBV9 with TRBJ2-7, with TRBD1 identical over 8 bases. With V trimmed by 0 bases and J by 2 bases, 7 bases remained unmatched. The CDR3 runs 16 residues. Looked up from germline, CDR1 is SGDLS and CDR2 is YYNGEE. The CDR3 sequence: CASSVGFGQGTYEQYF. CDR3 DNA: TGTGCCAGCAGCGTAGGCTTTGGACAGGGAACCTACGAGCAGTACTTC.

This clonotype was observed at least ten times. The chain carries TRBV12-5 and TRBJ2-5, with D unclear. Germline V gene lookup returns CDR1 LGHNT and CDR2 FRNRAP. V lost 5 bases and J lost 5, with 6 bases in between. The CDR3 is 11 residues long. CDR3 DNA: TGTGCTAGTGGTACCCGGGAGACCCAGTACTTC. It specifies CASGTRETQYF. Filled out from reference TRBV12-5 and TRBJ2-5, the complete variable domain reads DARVTQTPRHKVTEMGQEVTMRCQPILGHNTVFWYRQTMMQGLELLAYFRNRAPLDDSGMPKDRFSAEMPDATLATLKIQPSEPRDSAVYFCASGTRETQYFGPGTRLLVL.